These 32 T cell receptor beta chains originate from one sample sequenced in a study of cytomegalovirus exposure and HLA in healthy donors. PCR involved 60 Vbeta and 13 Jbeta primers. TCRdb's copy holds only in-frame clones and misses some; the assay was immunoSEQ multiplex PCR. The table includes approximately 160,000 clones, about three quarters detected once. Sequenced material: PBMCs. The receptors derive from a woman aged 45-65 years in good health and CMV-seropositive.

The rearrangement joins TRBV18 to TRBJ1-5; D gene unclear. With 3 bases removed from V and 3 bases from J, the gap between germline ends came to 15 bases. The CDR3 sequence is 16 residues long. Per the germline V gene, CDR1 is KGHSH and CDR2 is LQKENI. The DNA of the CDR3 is TGTGCCAGCTCACCGAACGTCAGGCATGACAATCAGCCCCAGCATTTT. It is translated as CASSPNVRHDNQPQHF.

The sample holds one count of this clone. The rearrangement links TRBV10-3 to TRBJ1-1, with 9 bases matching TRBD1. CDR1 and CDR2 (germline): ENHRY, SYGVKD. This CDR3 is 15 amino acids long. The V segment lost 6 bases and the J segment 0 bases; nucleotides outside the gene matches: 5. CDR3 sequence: CAISPGQGVNTEAFF. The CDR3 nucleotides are TGTGCCATCAGCCCGGGACAGGGTGTGAACACTGAAGCTTTCTTT.

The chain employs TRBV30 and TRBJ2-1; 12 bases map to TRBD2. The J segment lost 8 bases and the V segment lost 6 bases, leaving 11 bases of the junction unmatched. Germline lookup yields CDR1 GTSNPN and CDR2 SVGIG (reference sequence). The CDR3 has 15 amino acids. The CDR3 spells CACQMSSGRAYEQFF. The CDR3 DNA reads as TGTGCCTGCCAAATGTCTAGCGGGAGGGCCTATGAGCAGTTCTTC.

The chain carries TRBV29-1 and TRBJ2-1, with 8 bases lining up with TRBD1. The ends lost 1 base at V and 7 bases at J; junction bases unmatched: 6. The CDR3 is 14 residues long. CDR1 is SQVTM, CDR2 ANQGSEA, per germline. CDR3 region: CSVEGTGGANEQFF. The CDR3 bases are TGCAGCGTTGAAGGCACAGGGGGAGCGAATGAGCAGTTCTTC.

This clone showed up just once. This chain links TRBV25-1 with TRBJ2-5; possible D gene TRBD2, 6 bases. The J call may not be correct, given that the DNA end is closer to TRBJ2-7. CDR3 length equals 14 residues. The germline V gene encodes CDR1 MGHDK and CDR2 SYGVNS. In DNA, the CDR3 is TGTGCCAGCAGGCCTCCGGGACTCTCCTACGAGCAGTACTTC. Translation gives CASRPPGLSYEQYF.

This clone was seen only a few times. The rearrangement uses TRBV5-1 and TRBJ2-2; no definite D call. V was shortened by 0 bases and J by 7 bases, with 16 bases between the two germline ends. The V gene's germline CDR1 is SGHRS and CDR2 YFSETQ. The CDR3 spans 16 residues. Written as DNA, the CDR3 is TGCGCCAGCAGCTTGGTTCAGCCCGTTTACAGCGGGGAGCTGTTTTTT. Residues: CASSLVQPVYSGELFF.

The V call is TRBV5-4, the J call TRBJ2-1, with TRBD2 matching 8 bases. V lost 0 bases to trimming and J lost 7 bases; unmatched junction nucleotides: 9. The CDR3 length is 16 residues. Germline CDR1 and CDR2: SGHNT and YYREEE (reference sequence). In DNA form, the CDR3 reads TGTGCCAGCAGCTTGGCTTCGGGGGGGGCCGTTAATGAGCAGTTCTTC. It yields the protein CASSLASGGAVNEQFF. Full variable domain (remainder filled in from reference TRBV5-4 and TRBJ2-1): ETGVTQSPTHLIKTRGQQVTLRCSSQSGHNTVSWYQQALGQGPQFIFQYYREEENGRGNFPPRFSGLQFPNYSSELNVNALELDDSALYLCASSLASGGAVNEQFFGPGTRLTVL.

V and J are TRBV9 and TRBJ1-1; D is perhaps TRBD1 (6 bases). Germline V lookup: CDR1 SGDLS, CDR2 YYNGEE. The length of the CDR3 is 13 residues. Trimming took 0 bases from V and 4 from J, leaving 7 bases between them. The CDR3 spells CASSVVGATEAFF. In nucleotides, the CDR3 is TGTGCCAGCAGCGTAGTGGGGGCCACTGAAGCTTTCTTT. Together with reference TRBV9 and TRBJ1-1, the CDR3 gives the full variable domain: DSGVTQTPKHLITATGQRVTLRCSPRSGDLSVYWYQQSLDQGLQFLIQYYNGEERAKGNILERFSAQQFPDLHSELNLSSLELGDSALYFCASSVVGATEAFFGQGTRLTVV.

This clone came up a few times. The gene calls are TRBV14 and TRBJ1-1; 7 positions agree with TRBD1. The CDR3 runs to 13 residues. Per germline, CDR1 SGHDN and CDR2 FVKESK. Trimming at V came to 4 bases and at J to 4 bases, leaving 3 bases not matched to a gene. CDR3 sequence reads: CASSPQGTTEAFF. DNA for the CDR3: TGTGCCAGCAGCCCACAGGGGACCACTGAAGCTTTCTTT.

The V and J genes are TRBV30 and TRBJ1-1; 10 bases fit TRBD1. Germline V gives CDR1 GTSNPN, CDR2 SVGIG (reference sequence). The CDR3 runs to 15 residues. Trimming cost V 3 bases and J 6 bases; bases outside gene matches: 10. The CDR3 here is CAWRGDRGWIPEAFF. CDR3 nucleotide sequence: TGTGCCTGGAGAGGGGACAGGGGTTGGATTCCTGAAGCTTTCTTT.

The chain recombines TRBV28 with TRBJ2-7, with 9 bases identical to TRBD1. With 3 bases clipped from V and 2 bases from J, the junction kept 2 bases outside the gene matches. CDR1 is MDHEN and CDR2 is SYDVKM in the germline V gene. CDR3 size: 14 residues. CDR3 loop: CASSFTGGPYEQYF. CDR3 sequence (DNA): TGTGCCAGCAGTTTTACAGGGGGCCCCTACGAGCAGTACTTC.

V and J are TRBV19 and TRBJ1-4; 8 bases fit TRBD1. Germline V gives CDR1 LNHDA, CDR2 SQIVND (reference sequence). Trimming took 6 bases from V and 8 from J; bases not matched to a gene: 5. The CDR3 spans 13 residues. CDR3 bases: TGTGCCAGTAGGGACAGGGAGGGGGAAAAACTGTTTTTT. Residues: CASRDREGEKLFF.

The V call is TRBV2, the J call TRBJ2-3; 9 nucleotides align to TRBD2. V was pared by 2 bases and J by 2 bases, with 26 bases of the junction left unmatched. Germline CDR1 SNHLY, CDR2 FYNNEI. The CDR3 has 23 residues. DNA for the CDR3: TGTGCCAGCAGTGAAAAGGAAGTAGCGGGGGCCAGAGCCCCCGAGCCCCTCACAGATACGCAGTATTTT. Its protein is CASSEKEVAGARAPEPLTDTQYF.

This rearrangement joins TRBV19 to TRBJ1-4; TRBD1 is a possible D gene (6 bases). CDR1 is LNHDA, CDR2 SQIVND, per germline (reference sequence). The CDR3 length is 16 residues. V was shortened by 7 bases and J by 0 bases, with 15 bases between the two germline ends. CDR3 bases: TGTGCCAGTATCGGGGGGACACGTGCAACTAATGAAAAACTGTTTTTT. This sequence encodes CASIGGTRATNEKLFF.

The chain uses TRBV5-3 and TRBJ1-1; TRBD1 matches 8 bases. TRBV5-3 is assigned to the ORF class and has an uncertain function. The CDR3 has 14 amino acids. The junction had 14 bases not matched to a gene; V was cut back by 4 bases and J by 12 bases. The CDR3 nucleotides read TGTGCCAGAAGCCTAGACAGGGGCCGGTCCCGTACTTTCTTT. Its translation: CARSLDRGRSRTFF.

Here the CDR3 DNA reads TGTGCCATCAGTTCTAGCGGGGCTGGCTACGAGCAGTACTTC. This sequence encodes CAISSSGAGYEQYF. The rearrangement uses TRBV10-3 and TRBJ2-7; 9 nucleotides align to TRBD2. The V segment lost 5 bases and the J segment 3 bases; nucleotides outside the gene matches: 5. The CDR3 consists of 14 residues. CDR1 is ENHRY and CDR2 is SYGVKD in the germline V gene.

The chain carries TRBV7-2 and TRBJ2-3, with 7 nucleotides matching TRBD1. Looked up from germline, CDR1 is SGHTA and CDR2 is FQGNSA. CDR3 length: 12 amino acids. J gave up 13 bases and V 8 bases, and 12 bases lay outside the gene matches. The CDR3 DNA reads TGTGCCAGCGGCCCCTACAGGGACAGCAAGTATTTT. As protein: CASGPYRDSKYF. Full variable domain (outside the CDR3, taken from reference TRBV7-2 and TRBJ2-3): GAGVSQSPSNKVTEKGKDVELRCDPISGHTALYWYRQSLGQGLEFLIYFQGNSAPDKSGLPSDRFSAERTGGSVSTLTIQRTQQEDSAVYLCASGPYRDSKYFGPGTRLTVL.

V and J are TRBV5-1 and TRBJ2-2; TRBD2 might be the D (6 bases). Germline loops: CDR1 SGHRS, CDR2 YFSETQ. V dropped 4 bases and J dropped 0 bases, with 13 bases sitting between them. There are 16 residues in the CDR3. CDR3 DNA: TGCGCCAGCAGCCCCGGGACTCGCGCGAACACCGGGGAGCTGTTTTTT. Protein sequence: CASSPGTRANTGELFF.

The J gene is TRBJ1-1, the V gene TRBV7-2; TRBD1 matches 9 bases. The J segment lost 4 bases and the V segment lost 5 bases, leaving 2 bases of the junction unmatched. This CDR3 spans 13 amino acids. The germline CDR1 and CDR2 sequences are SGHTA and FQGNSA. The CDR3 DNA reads TGTGCCAGCAGCACGACAGGGGGCACTGAAGCTTTCTTT. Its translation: CASSTTGGTEAFF.

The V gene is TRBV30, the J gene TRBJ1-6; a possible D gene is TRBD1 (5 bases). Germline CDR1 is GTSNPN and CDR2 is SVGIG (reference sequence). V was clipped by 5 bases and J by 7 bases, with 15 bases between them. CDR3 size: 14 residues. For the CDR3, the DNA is TGTGCCTGGGTTTGGGGGGACGGAAATTCACCCCTCCACTTT. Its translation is CAWVWGDGNSPLHF.

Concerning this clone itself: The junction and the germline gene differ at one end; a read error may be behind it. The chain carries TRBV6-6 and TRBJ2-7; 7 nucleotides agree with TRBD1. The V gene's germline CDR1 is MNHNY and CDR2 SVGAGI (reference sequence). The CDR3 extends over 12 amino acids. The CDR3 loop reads CASRARTGEEYF. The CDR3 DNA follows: TGTGCCAGCAGGGCCAGGACAGGCGAGGAGTACTTC.

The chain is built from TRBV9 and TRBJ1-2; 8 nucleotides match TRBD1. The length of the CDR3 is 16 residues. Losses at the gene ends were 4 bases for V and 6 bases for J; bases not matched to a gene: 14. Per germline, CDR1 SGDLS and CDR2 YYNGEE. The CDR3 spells CASSPSLQGESDGYTF. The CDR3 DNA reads TGTGCCAGCAGCCCCTCGTTACAGGGGGAGTCAGATGGCTACACCTTC.

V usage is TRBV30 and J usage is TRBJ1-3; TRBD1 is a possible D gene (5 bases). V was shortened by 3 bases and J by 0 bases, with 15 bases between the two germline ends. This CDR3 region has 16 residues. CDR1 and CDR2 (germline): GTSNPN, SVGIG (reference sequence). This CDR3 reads CAWSLRGTYSGNTIYF. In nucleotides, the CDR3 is TGTGCCTGGAGCCTTCGCGGGACCTACTCTGGAAACACCATATATTTT.

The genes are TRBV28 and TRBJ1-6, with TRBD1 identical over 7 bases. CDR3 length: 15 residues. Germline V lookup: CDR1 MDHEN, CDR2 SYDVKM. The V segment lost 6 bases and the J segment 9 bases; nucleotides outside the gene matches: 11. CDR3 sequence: CASSTDRQRGSPLHF. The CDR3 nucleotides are TGTGCCAGCAGCACGGACAGGCAGAGGGGTTCACCCCTCCACTTT.

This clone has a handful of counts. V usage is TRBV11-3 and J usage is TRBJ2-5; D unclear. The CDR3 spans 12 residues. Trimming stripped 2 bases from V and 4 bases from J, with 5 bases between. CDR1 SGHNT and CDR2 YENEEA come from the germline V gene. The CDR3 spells CASSLPGETQYF. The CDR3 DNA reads TGTGCCAGCAGCTTACCCGGAGAGACCCAGTACTTC.

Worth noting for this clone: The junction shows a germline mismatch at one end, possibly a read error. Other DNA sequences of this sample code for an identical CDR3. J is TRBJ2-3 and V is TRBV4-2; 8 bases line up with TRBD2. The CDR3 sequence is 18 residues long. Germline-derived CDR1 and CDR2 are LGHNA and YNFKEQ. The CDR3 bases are TGTGCCAGCAGCCAAAAAGGGAGTAGCGGGGATGACACAGATACACAGTATTTT. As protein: CASSQKGSSGDDTDTQYF.

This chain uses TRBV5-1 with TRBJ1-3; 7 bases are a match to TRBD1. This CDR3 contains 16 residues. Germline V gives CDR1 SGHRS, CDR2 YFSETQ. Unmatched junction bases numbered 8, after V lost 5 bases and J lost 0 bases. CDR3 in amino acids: CASRFGQATSGNTIYF. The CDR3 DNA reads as TGCGCCAGCAGATTTGGACAGGCGACCTCTGGAAACACCATATATTTT.

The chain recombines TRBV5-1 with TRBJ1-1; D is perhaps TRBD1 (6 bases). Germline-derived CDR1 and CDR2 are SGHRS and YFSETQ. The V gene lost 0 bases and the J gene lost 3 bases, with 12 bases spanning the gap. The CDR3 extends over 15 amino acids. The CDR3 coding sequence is TGCGCCAGCAGCTTGGTTCTGGGGGCGGACACTGAAGCTTTCTTT. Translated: CASSLVLGADTEAFF. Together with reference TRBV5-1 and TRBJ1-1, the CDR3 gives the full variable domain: KAGVTQTPRYLIKTRGQQVTLSCSPISGHRSVSWYQQTPGQGLQFLFEYFSETQRNKGNFPGRFSGRQFSNSRSEMNVSTLELGDSALYLCASSLVLGADTEAFFGQGTRLTVV.

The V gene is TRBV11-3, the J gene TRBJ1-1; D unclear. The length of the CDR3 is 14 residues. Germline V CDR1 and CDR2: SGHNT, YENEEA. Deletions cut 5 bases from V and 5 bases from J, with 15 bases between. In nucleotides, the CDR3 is TGTGCCAGCAGCCCCGGAAGCTGGAGAACTGAAGCTTTCTTT. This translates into CASSPGSWRTEAFF.

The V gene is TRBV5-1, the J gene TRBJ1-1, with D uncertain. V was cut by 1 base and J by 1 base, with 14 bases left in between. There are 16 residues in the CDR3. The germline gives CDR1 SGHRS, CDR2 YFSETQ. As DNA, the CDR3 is TGCGCCAGCAGCTTGACCGTACTGAGAGGGAACACTGAAGCTTTCTTT. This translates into CASSLTVLRGNTEAFF.

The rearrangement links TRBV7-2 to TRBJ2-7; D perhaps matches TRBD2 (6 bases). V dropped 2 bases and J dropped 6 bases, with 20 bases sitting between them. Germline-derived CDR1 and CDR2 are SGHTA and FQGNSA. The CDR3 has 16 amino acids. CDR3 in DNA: TGTGCCAGCAGCTTAAGTGGTACCCCTCCAGCGGGCGAGCAGTACTTC. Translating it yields CASSLSGTPPAGEQYF. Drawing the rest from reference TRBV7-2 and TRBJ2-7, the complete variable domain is GAGVSQSPSNKVTEKGKDVELRCDPISGHTALYWYRQSLGQGLEFLIYFQGNSAPDKSGLPSDRFSAERTGGSVSTLTIQRTQQEDSAVYLCASSLSGTPPAGEQYFGPGTRLTVT.

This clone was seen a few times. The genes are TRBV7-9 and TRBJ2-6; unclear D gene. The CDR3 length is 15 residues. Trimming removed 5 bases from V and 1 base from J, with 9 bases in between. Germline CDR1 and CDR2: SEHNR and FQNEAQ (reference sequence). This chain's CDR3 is CASSPDKSGANVLTF. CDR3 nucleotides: TGTGCCAGCAGCCCCGACAAGTCTGGGGCCAACGTCCTGACTTTC.